This is a list of T cell receptor beta chains from one sample in a study of PD-L1 blockade in urothelial cancer. Some clones are missing from TCRdb's copy, which holds only in-frame ones; the method was immunoSEQ multiplex PCR. The sample includes roughly 95,000 clones, over 75% of them seen just once. Material: PBMCs, obtained around atezolizumab (anti-PD-L1) treatment. The origin of the receptors is a man aged 60 to 69 with urothelial cancer. Both conserved end residues are part of each CDR3. The order of the fields is D gene, V gene, J gene, clone size, CDR3 protein, CDR3 DNA. A D gene is named only where the DNA matches it firmly. Size is stated for part of the rows, as once, few or many counts, or as a class when the clone is expanded.

d_call: -; v_call: TRBV9; j_call: TRBJ1-6; clone_size: -; cdr3_aa: CASSPWTDNSPLHF; cdr3_nt: TGTGCCAGCAGCCCGTGGACAGATAATTCACCCCTCCACTTT
d_call: -; v_call: TRBV7-2; j_call: TRBJ1-5; clone_size: once; cdr3_aa: CASSRDNSNQPQHF; cdr3_nt: TGTGCCAGCAGTCGGGACAATAGCAATCAGCCCCAGCATTTT
d_call: -; v_call: TRBV5-1; j_call: TRBJ2-1; clone_size: -; cdr3_aa: CASSLELGGGRRNEQFF; cdr3_nt: TGCGCCAGCAGCTTGGAATTGGGAGGGGGAAGGAGGAATGAGCAGTTCTTC
d_call: -; v_call: TRBV6-1; j_call: TRBJ1-6; clone_size: few; cdr3_aa: CASSYPGPVPGPLHF; cdr3_nt: TGTGCCAGCAGCTATCCCGGTCCGGTCCCGGGGCCCCTCCACTTT
d_call: -; v_call: TRBV6-6; j_call: TRBJ2-2; clone_size: -; cdr3_aa: CASSFVGKDTGELFF; cdr3_nt: TGTGCCAGCTCCTTCGTCGGGAAGGACACCGGGGAGCTGTTTTTT
d_call: TRBD2; v_call: TRBV5-4; j_call: TRBJ2-2; clone_size: -; cdr3_aa: CASSPNRLAGGYWVPGELFF; cdr3_nt: TGTGCCAGCAGCCCGAATAGACTAGCGGGGGGATACTGGGTACCCGGGGAGCTGTTTTTT
d_call: -; v_call: TRBV27; j_call: TRBJ2-7; clone_size: -; cdr3_aa: CASSARIGEQYF; cdr3_nt: TGTGCCAGCAGTGCCCGTATCGGCGAGCAGTACTTC
d_call: -; v_call: TRBV28; j_call: TRBJ1-3; clone_size: -; cdr3_aa: CASSSPGGVSGNTIYF; cdr3_nt: TGTGCCAGCAGTTCCCCGGGGGGAGTATCTGGAAACACCATATATTTT
d_call: TRBD1; v_call: TRBV6-5; j_call: TRBJ1-2; clone_size: -; cdr3_aa: CASSYRQGNYGYTF; cdr3_nt: TGTGCCAGCAGTTACCGACAGGGAAACTATGGCTACACCTTC
d_call: TRBD1; v_call: TRBV19; j_call: TRBJ2-5; clone_size: -; cdr3_aa: CASSTSGTGGETQYF; cdr3_nt: TGTGCCAGTAGTACGTCCGGGACAGGGGGGGAGACCCAGTACTTC
d_call: TRBD1; v_call: TRBV5-1; j_call: TRBJ2-1; clone_size: -; cdr3_aa: CASSSRQGAGGEQFF; cdr3_nt: TGCGCCAGCAGCTCTCGACAGGGGGCTGGAGGTGAGCAGTTCTTC
d_call: TRBD1; v_call: TRBV5-6; j_call: TRBJ2-5; clone_size: -; cdr3_aa: CASSLRRTGDHQETQYF; cdr3_nt: TGTGCCAGCAGCCTAAGGCGGACAGGGGACCACCAAGAGACCCAGTACTTC
d_call: TRBD1; v_call: TRBV9; j_call: TRBJ2-7; clone_size: -; cdr3_aa: CASSVVLGQGADEQYF; cdr3_nt: TGTGCCAGCAGCGTAGTCCTAGGACAGGGGGCGGACGAGCAGTACTTC
d_call: -; v_call: TRBV13; j_call: TRBJ2-1; clone_size: -; cdr3_aa: CASSLGGRDNSYNEQFF; cdr3_nt: TGTGCCAGCAGCTTAGGGGGTCGGGACAACTCCTACAATGAGCAGTTCTTC
d_call: -; v_call: TRBV30; j_call: TRBJ2-1; clone_size: -; cdr3_aa: CAWSGGFNEQFF; cdr3_nt: TGTGCCTGGAGTGGAGGGTTCAATGAGCAGTTCTTC
d_call: TRBD1; v_call: TRBV6-1; j_call: TRBJ2-7; clone_size: -; cdr3_aa: CASRVGQGGYEQYF; cdr3_nt: TGTGCCAGCAGGGTGGGACAGGGGGGCTACGAGCAGTACTTC
d_call: TRBD1; v_call: TRBV5-1; j_call: TRBJ2-3; clone_size: -; cdr3_aa: CASSFGTGGTDTQYF; cdr3_nt: TGCGCCAGCAGCTTCGGGACAGGGGGGACAGATACGCAGTATTTT
d_call: TRBD1; v_call: TRBV19; j_call: TRBJ2-7; clone_size: -; cdr3_aa: CASSIGTGRNYEQYF; cdr3_nt: TGTGCCAGTAGTATTGGGACAGGACGAAACTACGAGCAGTACTTC
d_call: -; v_call: TRBV7-3; j_call: TRBJ2-1; clone_size: -; cdr3_aa: CASSLSAASYNEQFF; cdr3_nt: TGTGCCAGCAGCTTATCGGCGGCCTCCTACAATGAGCAGTTCTTC
d_call: -; v_call: TRBV5-1; j_call: TRBJ1-4; clone_size: -; cdr3_aa: CASSLGPTSFNEKLFF; cdr3_nt: TGCGCCAGCAGCTTGGGTCCCACTTCCTTTAATGAAAAACTGTTTTTT
d_call: TRBD1; v_call: TRBV6-6; j_call: TRBJ2-5; clone_size: -; cdr3_aa: CASSSIQGAGETQYF; cdr3_nt: TGTGCCAGCAGTTCCATACAGGGGGCTGGGGAGACCCAGTACTTC
d_call: -; v_call: TRBV7-3; j_call: TRBJ1-3; clone_size: -; cdr3_aa: CASSPRGGPGNTIYF; cdr3_nt: TGTGCCAGCAGCCCAAGGGGGGGGCCTGGAAACACCATATATTTT
d_call: TRBD1; v_call: TRBV11-2; j_call: TRBJ2-1; clone_size: -; cdr3_aa: CASSLGTGLDNEQFF; cdr3_nt: TGTGCCAGCAGCTTAGGGACAGGGCTGGACAATGAGCAGTTCTTC
d_call: TRBD1; v_call: TRBV5-4; j_call: TRBJ1-2; clone_size: -; cdr3_aa: CASNTRDRGAQNYGYTF; cdr3_nt: TGTGCCAGCAACACACGGGACAGGGGGGCACAAAACTATGGCTACACCTTC
d_call: -; v_call: TRBV6-5; j_call: TRBJ1-5; clone_size: few; cdr3_aa: CASREVLDSNQPQHF; cdr3_nt: TGTGCCAGCAGGGAGGTTCTGGATAGCAATCAGCCCCAGCATTTT
d_call: TRBD1; v_call: TRBV28; j_call: TRBJ1-5; clone_size: -; cdr3_aa: CASRDRIYSNQPQHF; cdr3_nt: TGTGCCAGCAGGGACAGGATTTATAGCAATCAGCCCCAGCATTTT
d_call: -; v_call: TRBV5-6; j_call: TRBJ1-2; clone_size: -; cdr3_aa: CASSPSGNYGYTF; cdr3_nt: TGTGCCAGCAGCCCTTCCGGTAACTATGGCTACACCTTC
d_call: -; v_call: TRBV19; j_call: TRBJ1-5; clone_size: once; cdr3_aa: CASSTWELNQPQHF; cdr3_nt: TGTGCCAGTAGTACCTGGGAGCTGAATCAGCCCCAGCATTTT
d_call: -; v_call: TRBV5-1; j_call: TRBJ2-2; clone_size: -; cdr3_aa: CASSTELAENTGELFF; cdr3_nt: TGCGCCAGCAGCACCGAACTAGCAGAGAACACCGGGGAGCTGTTTTTT
d_call: -; v_call: TRBV5-1; j_call: TRBJ2-7; clone_size: -; cdr3_aa: CASSLGQVVRGSYEQYF; cdr3_nt: TGCGCCAGCAGCTTGGGACAGGTAGTTCGGGGTTCCTACGAGCAGTACTTC
d_call: TRBD1; v_call: TRBV5-4; j_call: TRBJ1-4; clone_size: -; cdr3_aa: CASSLEGQRGNEKLFF; cdr3_nt: TGTGCCAGCAGCTTGGAGGGACAGAGGGGGAATGAAAAACTGTTTTTT
d_call: -; v_call: TRBV15; j_call: TRBJ1-5; clone_size: -; cdr3_aa: CATSPGEVRNQPQHF; cdr3_nt: TGTGCCACCTCGCCCGGGGAAGTGCGCAATCAGCCCCAGCATTTT
d_call: -; v_call: TRBV5-1; j_call: TRBJ1-4; clone_size: -; cdr3_aa: CASSNPERSNEKLFF; cdr3_nt: TGCGCCAGCAGCAACCCGGAACGGAGTAATGAAAAACTGTTTTTT
d_call: -; v_call: TRBV7-9; j_call: TRBJ1-3; clone_size: -; cdr3_aa: CASSGRGFPGNTIYF; cdr3_nt: TGTGCCAGCAGCGGCAGGGGTTTTCCTGGAAACACCATATATTTT
d_call: TRBD1; v_call: TRBV27; j_call: TRBJ1-5; clone_size: -; cdr3_aa: CASSSGQGKYQPQHF; cdr3_nt: TGTGCCAGCAGTTCAGGACAGGGGAAATATCAGCCCCAGCATTTT